This passage covers 13 T cell receptor beta chains from one sample sequenced in a study of blood T cell repertoires in COVID-19. Some clones are missing from TCRdb's copy, which holds only in-frame ones; the method was immunoSEQ multiplex PCR. The sample contains 250,000 or so clones, 70% to 90% of which appear only once. The sequenced material came from PBMCs or T cells enriched from blood (not recorded which). The receptors were gathered from a woman aged 25 to 45 with acute COVID-19.

This clone was seen a few times. The rearrangement uses TRBV3-1 (or the pseudogene TRBV3-2) and TRBJ1-4, with a tentative D call TRBD1 (5 bases). The V gene's germline CDR1 is LGHDT and CDR2 YNNKEL (reference sequence). V gave up 5 bases and J gave up 4 bases, with 23 bases separating them. The CDR3 has 18 amino acids. CDR3 in DNA: TGTGCCAGCAGCTTAGGTCTAACTTCAATCGGGGGTAATGAAAAACTGTTTTTT. It translates to CASSLGLTSIGGNEKLFF.

The chain uses TRBV28 and TRBJ1-2; 11 bases are a match to TRBD1. Germline CDR1 and CDR2: MDHEN and SYDVKM. V shed 5 bases and J 4 bases; nucleotides not matched to a gene: 3. The CDR3 runs to 14 residues. The CDR3 DNA sequence: TGTGCCAGCAGTAGGACAGGGGGCGGCTATGGCTACACCTTC. This codes for CASSRTGGGYGYTF.

The CDR3 here is CASSPGRDFAETQYF. The CDR3 DNA sequence: TGCGCCAGCAGCCCGGGAAGGGACTTTGCGGAGACCCAGTACTTC. V gene TRBV5-1 combines with J gene TRBJ2-5; a possible D gene is TRBD2 (6 bases). This CDR3 has 15 amino acids. Germline V gene data show CDR1 as SGHRS and CDR2 as YFSETQ. Trimming took off 4 bases at V and 5 bases at J, with 18 bases between the two ends.

The V gene is TRBV21-1, the J gene TRBJ1-6. TRBV21-1 is given as a pseudogene. The CDR3 totals 15 residues. Here the CDR3 reads CASSAPSRINSPLHF. The CDR3 DNA reads TGTGCCAGCAGCGCCCCTAGTCGAATTAATTCACCCCTCCACTTT.

V is TRBV5-1 and J is TRBJ2-3, with D hard to call. The germline gives CDR1 SGHRS, CDR2 YFSETQ. Trimming left V 3 bases short and J 5 bases short, with 7 bases between. The CDR3 consists of 12 residues. The CDR3 sequence: CASSWSGDTQYF. CDR3 DNA sequence: TGCGCCAGCAGCTGGTCCGGAGATACGCAGTATTTT.

The CDR3 region is CASSAQLEGYEQYF. The CDR3 region has the DNA TGTGCCAGCAGTGCCCAACTAGAGGGCTACGAGCAGTACTTC. This chain joins TRBV25-1 and TRBJ2-7; TRBD2 is a possible D gene (5 bases). Germline V gene sequence: CDR1 MGHDK, CDR2 SYGVNS. There are 14 residues in the CDR3. The germline V and J ends were trimmed by 4 bases and 3 bases, with 13 bases remaining between them.

V and J are TRBV29-1 and TRBJ1-1, with 9 bases lining up with TRBD1. Trimming took 4 bases from V and 3 from J; bases not matched to a gene: 12. The germline V gene has CDR1 SQVTM and CDR2 ANQGSEA. CDR3 length equals 16 residues. The DNA for the CDR3 is TGCAGCGTTGGACAGGGGGATAACCCCACCCACACTGAAGCTTTCTTT. Translated: CSVGQGDNPTHTEAFF.

The J gene is TRBJ2-1, the V gene TRBV6-4, with 10 bases fitting TRBD1. Germline V gives CDR1 MRHNA, CDR2 SNTAGT. CDR3 size: 14 residues. V was pared by 2 bases and J by 7 bases, with 2 bases of the junction left unmatched. The CDR3 nucleotides read TGTGCCAGCAGTGACCGGGACAGGGGAAATGAGCAGTTCTTC. Its protein is CASSDRDRGNEQFF.

The chain employs TRBV28 and TRBJ1-2, with D possibly being TRBD1 (5 bases). CDR1 is MDHEN, CDR2 SYDVKM, per germline. CDR3 length: 12 residues. V was clipped by 7 bases and J by 8 bases, with 14 bases between them. CDR3 in DNA: TGTGCCAGCAACACACCAGGGAGGGGCTACACCTTC. This encodes CASNTPGRGYTF.

The V and J genes are TRBV5-1 and TRBJ2-3, with 10 bases matching TRBD2. CDR3 length: 17 amino acids. Germline trimming cut 5 bases from V and 1 base from J; bases unmatched to any gene: 10. Germline CDR1 and CDR2: SGHRS and YFSETQ. CDR3 sequence (DNA): TGCGCCAGCAGTTCGAGCGGGAGGGCCTTTGGCACAGATACGCAGTATTTT. Protein sequence: CASSSSGRAFGTDTQYF.

V is TRBV7-9 and J is TRBJ1-1; 7 bases align to TRBD1. The CDR3 runs 14 residues. CDR1 is SEHNR, CDR2 FQNEAQ, per germline (reference sequence). The V segment lost 1 base and the J segment 8 bases; nucleotides outside the gene matches: 7. The CDR3 loop reads CASSLDGGGAEAFF. Written as DNA, the CDR3 is TGTGCCAGCAGCTTAGATGGAGGGGGCGCGGAAGCTTTCTTT.

The CDR3 DNA reads as TGTGCCAGCAGCTTGAACCCCCAGGGGGATCCCTATGGCTACACCTTC. Translated, it gives CASSLNPQGDPYGYTF. This chain joins TRBV11-2 and TRBJ1-2, with 7 bases identical to TRBD1. The germline CDR1 and CDR2 sequences are SGHAT and FQNNGV. With V trimmed by 3 bases and J by 4 bases, 11 bases remained unmatched. The CDR3 is 16 residues long.

V is TRBV7-9 and J is TRBJ1-4, with D tentatively TRBD1 (6 bases). The germline V gene has CDR1 SEHNR and CDR2 FQNEAQ (reference sequence). Between the trimmed V and J ends, which lost 3 bases and 6 bases, there was a span of 14 bases. This CDR3 comprises 15 residues. The chain's CDR3 is CASSLLAQGDEKLFF. CDR3 nucleotide sequence: TGTGCCAGCAGCTTGTTAGCACAGGGTGATGAAAAACTGTTTTTT.